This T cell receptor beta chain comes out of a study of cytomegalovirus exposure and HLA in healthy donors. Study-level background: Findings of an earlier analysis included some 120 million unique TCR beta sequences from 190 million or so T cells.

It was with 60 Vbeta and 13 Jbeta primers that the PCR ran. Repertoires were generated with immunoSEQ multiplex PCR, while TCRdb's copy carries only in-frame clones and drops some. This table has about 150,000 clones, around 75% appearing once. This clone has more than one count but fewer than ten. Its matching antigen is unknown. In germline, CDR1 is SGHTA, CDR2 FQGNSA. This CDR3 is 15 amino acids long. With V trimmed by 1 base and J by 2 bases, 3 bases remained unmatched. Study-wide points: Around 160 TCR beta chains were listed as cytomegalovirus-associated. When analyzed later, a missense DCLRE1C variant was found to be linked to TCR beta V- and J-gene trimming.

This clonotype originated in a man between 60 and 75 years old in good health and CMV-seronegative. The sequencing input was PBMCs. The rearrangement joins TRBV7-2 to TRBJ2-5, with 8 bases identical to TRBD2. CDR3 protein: CASSLESGSQETQYF. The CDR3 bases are TGTGCCAGCAGCTTAGAGAGCGGGAGTCAAGAGACCCAGTACTTC. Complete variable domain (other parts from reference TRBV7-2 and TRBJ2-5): GAGVSQSPSNKVTEKGKDVELRCDPISGHTALYWYRQSLGQGLEFLIYFQGNSAPDKSGLPSDRFSAERTGGSVSTLTIQRTQQEDSAVYLCASSLESGSQETQYFGPGTRLLVL.